This T cell receptor (beta chain) was obtained from a study of T-cell memory formation after mild COVID-19. Study outcomes and limitations: Unconfirmed was the SARS-CoV-2 specificity of second-wave clones that peaked on day 37. Contracting clones from day 15 to 85 had balanced CD4/CD8; later expanders favoured CD4+. CM and EM subsets held most contracting CD4+ clones; EMRA held CD8+ ones.

One entry per CDR3 protein results from TCRdb running MiXCR on the 5' RACE reads. The top ten hold approximately 12% of the sample, which has hundreds of thousands of distinct CDR3 sequences, around 27% seen once. On this clonotype: Its antigen is not known.

The CDR3 covers 15 residues. CDR1 is LGHNA and CDR2 is YSLEER in the germline V gene. Trimming took off 1 base at V and 0 bases at J, with 4 bases between the two ends. The sequenced sample consisted of PBMCs or a T cell subset sorted from them (not recorded which). The TCR comes from an adult woman who had mild COVID-19 (a few samples of this study predate the infection). Cell type and time point are not known. The chain is built from TRBV4-3 and TRBJ2-6; D not certain. CDR3 residues: CASSQGDSGANVLTF. The DNA of the CDR3 is TGCGCCAGCAGCCAAGGTGACTCTGGGGCCAACGTCCTGACTTTC.